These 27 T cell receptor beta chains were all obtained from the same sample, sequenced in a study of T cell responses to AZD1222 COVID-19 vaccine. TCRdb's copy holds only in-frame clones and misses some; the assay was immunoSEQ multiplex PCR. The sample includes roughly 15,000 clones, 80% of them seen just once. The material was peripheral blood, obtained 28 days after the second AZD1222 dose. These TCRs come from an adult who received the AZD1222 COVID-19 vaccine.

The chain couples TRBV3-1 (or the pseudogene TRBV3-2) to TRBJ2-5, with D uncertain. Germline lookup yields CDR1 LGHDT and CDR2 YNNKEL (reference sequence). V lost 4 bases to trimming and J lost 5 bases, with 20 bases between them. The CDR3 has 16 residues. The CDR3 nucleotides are TGTGCCAGCAGCCTATGGATTCTTTCTTTCTCTGAGACCCAGTACTTC. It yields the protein CASSLWILSFSETQYF.

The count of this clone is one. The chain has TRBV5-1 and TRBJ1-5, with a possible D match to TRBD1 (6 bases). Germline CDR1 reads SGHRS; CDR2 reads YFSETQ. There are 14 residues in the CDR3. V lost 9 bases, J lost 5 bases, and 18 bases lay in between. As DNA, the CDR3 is TGCGCCAACCCCCGAGGGGGGTTCGATCAGCCCCAGCATTTT. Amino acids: CANPRGGFDQPQHF.

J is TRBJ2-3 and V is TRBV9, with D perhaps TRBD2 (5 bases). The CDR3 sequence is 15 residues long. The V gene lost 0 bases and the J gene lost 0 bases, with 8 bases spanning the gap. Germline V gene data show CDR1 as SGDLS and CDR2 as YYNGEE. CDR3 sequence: CASSVGTSSTDTQYF. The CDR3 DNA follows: TGTGCCAGCAGCGTAGGGACTTCTAGCACAGATACGCAGTATTTT.

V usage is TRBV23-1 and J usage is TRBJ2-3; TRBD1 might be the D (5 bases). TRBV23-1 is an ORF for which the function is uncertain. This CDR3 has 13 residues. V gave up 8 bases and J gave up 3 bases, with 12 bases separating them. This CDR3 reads CASGQGWTDTQYF. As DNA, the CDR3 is TGCGCCAGCGGGCAGGGATGGACAGATACGCAGTATTTT.

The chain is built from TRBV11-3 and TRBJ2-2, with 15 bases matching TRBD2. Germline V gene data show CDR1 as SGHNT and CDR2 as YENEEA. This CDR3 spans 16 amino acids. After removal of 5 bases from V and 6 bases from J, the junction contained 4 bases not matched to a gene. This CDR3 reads CASSRGLAGGAGELFF. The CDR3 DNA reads TGTGCCAGCAGCCGCGGACTAGCGGGGGGGGCCGGGGAGCTGTTTTTT.

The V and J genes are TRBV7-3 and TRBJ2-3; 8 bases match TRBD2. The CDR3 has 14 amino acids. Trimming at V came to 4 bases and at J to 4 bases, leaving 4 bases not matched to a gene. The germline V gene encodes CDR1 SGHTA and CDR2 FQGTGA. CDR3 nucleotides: TGTGCCAGCAGCTCGGGGGGGCCCCCAGATACGCAGTATTTT. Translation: CASSSGGPPDTQYF.

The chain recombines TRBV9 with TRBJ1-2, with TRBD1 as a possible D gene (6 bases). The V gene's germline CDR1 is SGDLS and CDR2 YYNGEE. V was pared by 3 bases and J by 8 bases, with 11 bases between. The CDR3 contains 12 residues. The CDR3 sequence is CASSAGVYGYTF. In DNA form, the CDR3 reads TGTGCCAGCAGCGCAGGGGTTTACGGCTACACCTTC.

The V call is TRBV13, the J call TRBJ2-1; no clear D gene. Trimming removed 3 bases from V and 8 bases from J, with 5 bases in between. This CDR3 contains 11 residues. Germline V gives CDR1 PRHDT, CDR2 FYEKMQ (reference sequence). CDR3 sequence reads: CASSFRHEQFF. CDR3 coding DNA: TGTGCCAGCAGCTTCCGGCATGAGCAGTTCTTC.

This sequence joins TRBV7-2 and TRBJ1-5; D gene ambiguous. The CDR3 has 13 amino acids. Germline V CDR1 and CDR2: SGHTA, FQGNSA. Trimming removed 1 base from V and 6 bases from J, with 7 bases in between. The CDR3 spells CASSLGSTQPQHF. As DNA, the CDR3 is TGTGCCAGCAGCTTAGGCAGTACTCAGCCCCAGCATTTT.

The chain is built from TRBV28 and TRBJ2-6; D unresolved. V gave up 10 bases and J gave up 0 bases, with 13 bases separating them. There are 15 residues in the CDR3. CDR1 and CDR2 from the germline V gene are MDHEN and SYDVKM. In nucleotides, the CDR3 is TGTGCCATCCTCGGTAGTTTCTCTGGGGCCAACGTCCTGACTTTC. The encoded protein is CAILGSFSGANVLTF.

The CDR3 region has the DNA TGTGCCTGGAGTGTAGGCGCCGTTGAAGCTTTCTTT. Encoded protein: CAWSVGAVEAFF. The chain couples TRBV30 to TRBJ1-1; D remains ambiguous. Germline lookup yields CDR1 GTSNPN and CDR2 SVGIG (reference sequence). The CDR3 is 12 residues long. With 0 bases removed from V and 7 bases from J, the gap between germline ends came to 9 bases. The variable domain in full, with the rest retrieved from reference TRBV30 and TRBJ1-1, is SQTIHQWPATLVQPVGSPLSLECTVEGTSNPNLYWYRQAAGRGLQLLFYSVGIGQISSEVPQNLSASRPQDRQFILSSKKLLLSDSGFYLCAWSVGAVEAFFGQGTRLTVV.

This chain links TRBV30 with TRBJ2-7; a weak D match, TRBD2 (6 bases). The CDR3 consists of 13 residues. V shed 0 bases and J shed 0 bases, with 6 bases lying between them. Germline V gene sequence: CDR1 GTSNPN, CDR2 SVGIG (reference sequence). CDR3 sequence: CAWSVGSSYEQYF. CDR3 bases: TGTGCCTGGAGTGTCGGGAGCTCCTACGAGCAGTACTTC. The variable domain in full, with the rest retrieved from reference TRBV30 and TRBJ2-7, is SQTIHQWPATLVQPVGSPLSLECTVEGTSNPNLYWYRQAAGRGLQLLFYSVGIGQISSEVPQNLSASRPQDRQFILSSKKLLLSDSGFYLCAWSVGSSYEQYFGPGTRLTVT.

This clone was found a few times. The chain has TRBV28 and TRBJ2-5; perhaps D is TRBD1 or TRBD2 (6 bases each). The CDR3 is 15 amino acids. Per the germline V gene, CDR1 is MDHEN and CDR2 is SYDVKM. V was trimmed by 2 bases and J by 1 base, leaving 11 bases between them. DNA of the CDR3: TGTGCCAGCAGTTTAAGGGGGGCCCTCCAAGAGACCCAGTACTTC. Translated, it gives CASSLRGALQETQYF. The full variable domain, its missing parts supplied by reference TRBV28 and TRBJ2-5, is DVKVTQSSRYLVKRTGEKVFLECVQDMDHENMFWYRQDPGLGLRLIYFSYDVKMKEKGDIPEGYSVSREKKERFSLILESASTNQTSMYLCASSLRGALQETQYFGPGTRLLVL.

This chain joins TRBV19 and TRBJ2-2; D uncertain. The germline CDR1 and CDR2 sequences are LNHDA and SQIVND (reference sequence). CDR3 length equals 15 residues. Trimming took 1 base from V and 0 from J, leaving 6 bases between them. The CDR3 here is CASSIGPANTGELFF. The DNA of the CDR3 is TGTGCCAGTAGTATAGGGCCCGCGAACACCGGGGAGCTGTTTTTT.

The CDR3, as DNA: TGTGCCAGCAGTTTCCGGACCCGGGACACTGAAGCTTTCTTT. The encoded protein is CASSFRTRDTEAFF. The rearrangement links TRBV6-2 or TRBV6-3 to TRBJ1-1; D uncertain. The CDR3 consists of 14 residues. CDR1 and CDR2 (germline): MNHEY, SVGEGT. V lost 4 bases, J lost 3 bases, and 12 bases lay in between.

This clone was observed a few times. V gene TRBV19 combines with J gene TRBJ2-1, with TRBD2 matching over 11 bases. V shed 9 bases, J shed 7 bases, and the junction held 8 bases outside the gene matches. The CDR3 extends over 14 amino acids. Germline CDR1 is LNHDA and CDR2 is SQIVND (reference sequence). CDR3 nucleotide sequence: TGTGCCAGCATTAGCGGGGGGGCCCAGAATGAGCAGTTCTTC. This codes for CASISGGAQNEQFF.

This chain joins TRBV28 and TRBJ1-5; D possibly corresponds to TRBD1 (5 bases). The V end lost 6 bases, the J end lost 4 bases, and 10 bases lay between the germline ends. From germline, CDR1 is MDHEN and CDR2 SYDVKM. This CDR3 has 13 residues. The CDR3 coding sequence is TGTGCCAGCAGAGGGGTATCTAATCAGCCCCAGCATTTT. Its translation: CASRGVSNQPQHF.

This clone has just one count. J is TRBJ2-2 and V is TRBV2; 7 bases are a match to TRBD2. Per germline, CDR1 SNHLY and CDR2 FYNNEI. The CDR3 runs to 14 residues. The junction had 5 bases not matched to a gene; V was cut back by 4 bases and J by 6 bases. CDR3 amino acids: CASSATREAGELFF. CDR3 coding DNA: TGTGCCAGCAGTGCTACACGGGAGGCCGGGGAGCTGTTTTTT.

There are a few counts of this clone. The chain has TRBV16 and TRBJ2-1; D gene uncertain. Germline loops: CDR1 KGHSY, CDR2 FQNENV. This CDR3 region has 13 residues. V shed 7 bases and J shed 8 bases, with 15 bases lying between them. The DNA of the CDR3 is TGTGCCAGCACCCCGGACCCTGGGGATGAGCAGTTCTTC. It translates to CASTPDPGDEQFF. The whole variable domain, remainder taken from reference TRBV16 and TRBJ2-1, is GEEVAQTPKHLVRGEGQKAKLYCAPIKGHSYVFWYQQVLKNEFKFLISFQNENVFDETGMPKERFSAKCLPNSPCSLEIQATKLEDSAVYFCASTPDPGDEQFFGPGTRLTVL.

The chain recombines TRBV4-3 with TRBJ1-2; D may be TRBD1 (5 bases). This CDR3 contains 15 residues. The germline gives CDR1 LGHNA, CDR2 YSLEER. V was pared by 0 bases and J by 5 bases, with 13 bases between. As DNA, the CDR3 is TGCGCCAGCAGCCAAGATCCAGGCAGGGAATATGGCTACACCTTC. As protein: CASSQDPGREYGYTF.

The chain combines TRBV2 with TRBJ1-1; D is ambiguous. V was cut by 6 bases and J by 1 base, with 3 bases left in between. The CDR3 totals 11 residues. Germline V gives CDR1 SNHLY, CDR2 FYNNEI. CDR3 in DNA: TGTGCCAGCAGCCAGAACACTGAAGCTTTCTTT. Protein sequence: CASSQNTEAFF.

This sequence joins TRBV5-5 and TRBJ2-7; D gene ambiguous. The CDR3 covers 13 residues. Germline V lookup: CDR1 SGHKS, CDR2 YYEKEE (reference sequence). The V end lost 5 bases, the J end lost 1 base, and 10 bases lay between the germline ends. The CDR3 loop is CASRPDASYEQYF. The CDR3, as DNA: TGTGCCAGCAGGCCGGACGCGTCCTACGAGCAGTACTTC.

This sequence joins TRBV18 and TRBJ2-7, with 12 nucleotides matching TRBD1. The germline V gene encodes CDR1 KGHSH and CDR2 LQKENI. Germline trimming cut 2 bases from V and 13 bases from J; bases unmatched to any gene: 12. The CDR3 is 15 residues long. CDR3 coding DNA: TGTGCCAGCTCACCAGTTTCGGGACAGGGGGCGCAGAGCTACTTC. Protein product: CASSPVSGQGAQSYF.

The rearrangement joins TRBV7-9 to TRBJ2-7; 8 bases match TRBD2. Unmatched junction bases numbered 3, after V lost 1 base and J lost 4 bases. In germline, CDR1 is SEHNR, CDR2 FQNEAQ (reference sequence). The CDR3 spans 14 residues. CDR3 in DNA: TGTGCCAGCAGCTTAGGGGCTAGCGGGTACGAGCAGTACTTC. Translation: CASSLGASGYEQYF.

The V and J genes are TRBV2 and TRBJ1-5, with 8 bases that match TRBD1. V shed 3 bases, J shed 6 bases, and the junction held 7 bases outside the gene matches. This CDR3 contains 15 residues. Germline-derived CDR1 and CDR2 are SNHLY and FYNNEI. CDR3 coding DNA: TGTGCCAGCAGTGAGGCAGGGGGCTTAGGTCAGCCCCAGCATTTT. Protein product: CASSEAGGLGQPQHF.

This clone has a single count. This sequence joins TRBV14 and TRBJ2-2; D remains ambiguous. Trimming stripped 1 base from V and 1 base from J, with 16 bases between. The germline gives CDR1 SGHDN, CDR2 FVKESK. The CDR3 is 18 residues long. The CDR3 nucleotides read TGTGCCAGCAGCCAAGCTCGGCCGCAGATTAAGAACACCGGGGAGCTGTTTTTT. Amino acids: CASSQARPQIKNTGELFF.

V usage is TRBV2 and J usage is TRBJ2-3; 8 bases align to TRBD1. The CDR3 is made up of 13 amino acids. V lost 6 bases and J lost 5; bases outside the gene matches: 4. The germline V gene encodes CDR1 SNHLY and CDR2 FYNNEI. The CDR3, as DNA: TGTGCCAGCAGGGGGACAGGCCAAGATACGCAGTATTTT. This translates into CASRGTGQDTQYF. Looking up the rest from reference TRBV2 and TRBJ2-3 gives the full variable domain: EPEVTQTPSHQVTQMGQEVILRCVPISNHLYFYWYRQILGQKVEFLVSFYNNEISEKSEIFDDQFSVERPDGSNFTLKIRSTKLEDSAMYFCASRGTGQDTQYFGPGTRLTVL.